This T cell receptor beta chain stems from a study of shared clonotypes between healthy human individuals. Notes on the study in general: Memory subsets generally showed lower estimated richness than naive subsets.

To note about this clone: Antigen: not known. Other DNA sequences in this specimen translate into the identical CDR3.

This CDR3 is built from 13 residues. V was cut by 1 base and J by 1 base, with 3 bases left in between. Germline V lookup: CDR1 SNHLY, CDR2 FYNNEI. TCRdb's table, derived via immunoSEQ multiplex PCR, lists solely in-frame clones and lacks some. The sample contains approximately 2.5 million clones, more than 85% of which appear only once. Sequencing was done on a sample of naive CD4+ T cells from PBMCs. Described subset: CD45RA+ positively selected. The receptor was derived from a man aged 18 to 29 in good health. Some clones in this sample may be carry-over from other donors' samples. The V and J genes are TRBV2 and TRBJ2-3; D is uncertain. The CDR3 DNA is TGTGCCAGCAGTGAAGAGGGCACAGATACGCAGTATTTT. Residues: CASSEEGTDTQYF.